The 9 T cell receptor beta chains below all came from one sample that was sequenced in a study of cytomegalovirus exposure and HLA in healthy donors. Primers included in the PCR were 60 Vbeta and 13 Jbeta primers. Here immunoSEQ multiplex PCR was the method, and the copy in TCRdb shows in-frame clones only, minus some. The sample shows about 240,000 clones, about 80% of them seen only once. The sample taken for sequencing was PBMCs. The receptors come from a woman in her thirties or forties in good health and CMV-seropositive.

The V gene is TRBV6-6, the J gene TRBJ2-1; weak D call: TRBD2 (5 bases). Germline values: CDR1 MNHNY, CDR2 SVGAGI (reference sequence). The V end was cut by 8 bases, the J end by 2 bases, with 7 bases between. The CDR3 has 12 amino acids. CDR3 coding DNA: TGTGCCAGCGGGAGACCCTACAATGAGCAGTTCTTC. It encodes CASGRPYNEQFF.

A few counts support this clone. The chain joins TRBV6-1 to TRBJ2-5, with 9 positions matching TRBD1. This CDR3 region has 14 residues. The ends lost 11 bases at V and 5 bases at J; junction bases unmatched: 12. Germline V gives CDR1 MNHNS, CDR2 SASEGT. The CDR3 nucleotides are TGTGCCGCAGCCCCGCGGACAGGGGACGAGACCCAGTACTTC. This sequence encodes CAAAPRTGDETQYF.

The rearrangement joins TRBV6-4 to TRBJ2-5; D may be TRBD2 (6 bases). With the DNA end fitting TRBJ2-7 better, the J assignment may be wrong. CDR3 length: 14 amino acids. CDR1 and CDR2 from the germline V gene are MRHNA and SNTAGT. The CDR3 reads CASPWEEAFYEQYF. The CDR3 coding sequence is TGTGCCAGCCCCTGGGAGGAAGCGTTCTACGAGCAGTACTTC.

The rearrangement joins TRBV7-9 to TRBJ1-1, with TRBD1 matching 7 bases. CDR3 size: 17 residues. J was trimmed by 6 bases and V by 1 base; bases with no gene match: 14. Per the germline V gene, CDR1 is SEHNR and CDR2 is FQNEAQ (reference sequence). The CDR3 bases are TGTGCCAGCAGCTTAGGACAGGGTGTATCTGTGAAACCTGAAGCTTTCTTT. Protein product: CASSLGQGVSVKPEAFF.

The genes are TRBV28 and TRBJ1-6; D might be TRBD1 (6 bases). Germline CDR1 is MDHEN and CDR2 is SYDVKM. The CDR3 length is 16 residues. The germline V and J ends were trimmed by 6 bases and 10 bases, with 22 bases remaining between them. In DNA, the CDR3 is TGTGCCAGCAGCCAAACCCCGGGGGGGCGGGAGTCACCCCTCCACTTT. Its protein product is CASSQTPGGRESPLHF.

V and J are TRBV5-4 and TRBJ2-5; D is unresolved. Deletions cut 4 bases from V and 5 bases from J, with 12 bases between. CDR1 and CDR2 from the germline V gene are SGHNT and YYREEE (reference sequence). The CDR3 covers 13 residues. CDR3 residues: CASSPTLEETQYF. The CDR3 bases are TGTGCCAGCAGCCCCACCCTAGAGGAGACCCAGTACTTC.

The chain is built from TRBV2 and TRBJ2-1; 13 nucleotides match TRBD2. This CDR3 region has 14 residues. The germline gives CDR1 SNHLY, CDR2 FYNNEI. The J segment lost 8 bases and the V segment lost 9 bases, leaving 7 bases of the junction unmatched. Here the CDR3 DNA reads TGTGCCAGTTCCGGGACTAGCGGGGAGGATGAGCAGTTCTTC. The encoded protein is CASSGTSGEDEQFF.

There are a few counts of this clone. The V call is TRBV19, the J call TRBJ2-1, with 10 bases identical to TRBD2. The CDR3 covers 15 residues. The trim removed 5 bases at V and 6 bases at J, leaving 7 bases unmatched. Germline-derived CDR1 and CDR2 are LNHDA and SQIVND (reference sequence). CDR3 bases: TGTGCCAGTAGTCAGAGCGGGGGGGCAGGCAATGAGCAGTTCTTC. The encoded protein is CASSQSGGAGNEQFF. The full variable domain, rest sourced from reference TRBV19 and TRBJ2-1, is DGGITQSPKYLFRKEGQNVTLSCEQNLNHDAMYWYRQDPGQGLRLIYYSQIVNDFQKGDIAEGYSVSREKKESFPLTVTSAQKNPTAFYLCASSQSGGAGNEQFFGPGTRLTVL.

The rearrangement joins TRBV7-2 to TRBJ1-4, with a possible D match to TRBD1 (5 bases). Germline loops: CDR1 SGHTA, CDR2 FQGNSA. Trimming removed 9 bases from V and 4 bases from J, with 15 bases in between. The CDR3 has 14 amino acids. The CDR3 loop is CASNQGSVNEKLFF. The CDR3 coding sequence is TGTGCCAGTAACCAGGGCAGTGTTAATGAAAAACTGTTTTTT.